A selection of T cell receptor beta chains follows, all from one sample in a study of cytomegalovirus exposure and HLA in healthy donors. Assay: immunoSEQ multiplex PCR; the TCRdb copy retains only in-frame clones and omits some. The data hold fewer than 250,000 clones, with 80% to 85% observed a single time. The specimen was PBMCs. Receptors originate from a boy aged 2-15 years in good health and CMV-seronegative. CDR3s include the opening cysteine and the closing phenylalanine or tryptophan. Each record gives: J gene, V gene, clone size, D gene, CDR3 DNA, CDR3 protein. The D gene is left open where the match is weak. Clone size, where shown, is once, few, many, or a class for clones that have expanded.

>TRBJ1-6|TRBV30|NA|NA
TGTGCCTGGAGAAACAGGGATGATTCACCCCTCCACTTT
CAWRNRDDSPLHF
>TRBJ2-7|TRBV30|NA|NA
TGTGCCTGGAGGGACACCTACGAGCAGTACTTC
CAWRDTYEQYF
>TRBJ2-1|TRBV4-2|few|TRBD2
TGTGCCAGCAGCCAAAGACTAGCGGGTGGTGAGCAGTTCTTC
CASSQRLAGGEQFF
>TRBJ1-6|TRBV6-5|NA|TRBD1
TGTGCCAGCAGGCAGACAGGGTTTAATTCACCCCTCCACTTT
CASRQTGFNSPLHF
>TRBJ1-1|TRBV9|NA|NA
TGTGCCAGCAGCGTAGAGGGGATGAACACTGAAGCTTTCTTT
CASSVEGMNTEAFF
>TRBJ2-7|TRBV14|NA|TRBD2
TGTGCCAGCAGCCAAAAGCCGGGACTAGCCTACGAGCAGTACTTC
CASSQKPGLAYEQYF
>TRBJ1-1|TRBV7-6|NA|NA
TGTGCCAGCAGAAAGACAGTGAACACTGAAGCTTTCTTT
CASRKTVNTEAFF
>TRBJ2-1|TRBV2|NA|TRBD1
TGTGCCAGCAGTACAGGGGGTAATGAGCAGTTCTTC
CASSTGGNEQFF
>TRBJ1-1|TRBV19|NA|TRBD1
TGTGCCAGTAGTCCGCGACAGGGGCGGGGGACTGAAGCTTTCTTT
CASSPRQGRGTEAFF
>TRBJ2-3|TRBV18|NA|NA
TGTGCCAGCTCACCAGGACTCACAGATACGCAGTATTTT
CASSPGLTDTQYF
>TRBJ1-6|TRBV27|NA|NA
TGTGCCAGCAGCCCCAGGGTCAGAAATTCACCCCTCCACTTT
CASSPRVRNSPLHF
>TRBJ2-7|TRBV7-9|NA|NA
TGTGCCAGCTCGGACATCAGGGAAAACGAGCAGTACTTC
CASSDIRENEQYF
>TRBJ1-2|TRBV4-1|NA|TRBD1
TGCGCCAGCAGCCAAGATGCCCCGACAGGGAACTATGGCTACACCTTC
CASSQDAPTGNYGYTF
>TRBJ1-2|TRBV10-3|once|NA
TGTGCCATCAGTGAGCGGGGAGAGGATGGCTACACCTTC
CAISERGEDGYTF
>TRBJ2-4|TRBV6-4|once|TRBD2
TGTGCCAGCTGGGGGGGACGGGGGATTTGTGTAAGCATTCAGTACTTC
CASWGGRGICVSIQYF
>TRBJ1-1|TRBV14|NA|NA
TGTGCCAGCAGCCAAGAGTGGGGCAGGGGATGGTACACTGAAGCTTTCTTT
CASSQEWGRGWYTEAFF
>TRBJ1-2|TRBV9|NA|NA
TGTGCCAGCAGCGTCGACTTACGCGATGGCTACACCTTC
CASSVDLRDGYTF
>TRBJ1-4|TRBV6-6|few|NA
TGTGCCAGCAGTTACTCTGGGGCCCCTAATGAAAAACTGTTTTTT
CASSYSGAPNEKLFF
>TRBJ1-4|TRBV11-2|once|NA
TGTGCCAGCAGCTTCAGTGCAACTAATGAAAAACTGTTTTTT
CASSFSATNEKLFF
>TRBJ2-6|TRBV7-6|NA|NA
TGTGCCAGCAGCTCGTTACAGTCTGGGGCCAACGTCCTGACTTTC
CASSSLQSGANVLTF
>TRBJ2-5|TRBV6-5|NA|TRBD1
TGTGCCAGCAGTTCCCTGGACAGGAGAGAGACCCAGTACTTC
CASSSLDRRETQYF
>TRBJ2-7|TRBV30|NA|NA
TGTGCCTGTCAGATTGGGGGGGACATACCCTACGAGCAGTACTTC
CACQIGGDIPYEQYF
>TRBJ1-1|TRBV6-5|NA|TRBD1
TGTGCCAGCAGTCCCGGACAGGAAAAAGCTTTCTTT
CASSPGQEKAFF
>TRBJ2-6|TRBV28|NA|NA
TGTGCCAGCAGTTTTCAGGGCCTTCGCTCTGGGGCCAACGTCCTGACTTTC
CASSFQGLRSGANVLTF
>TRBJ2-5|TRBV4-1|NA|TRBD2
TGCGCCAGCACCCGGGGACTAGCGGGGGAGACCCAGTACTTC
CASTRGLAGETQYF
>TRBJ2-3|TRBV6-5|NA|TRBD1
TGTGCCAGCAGCTCTACCTTCTTGACAGGGTACGCGCAGTATTTT
CASSSTFLTGYAQYF
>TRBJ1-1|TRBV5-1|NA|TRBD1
TGCGCCAGCAGTTCCGGGACAGGGGTGAACACTGAAGCTTTCTTT
CASSSGTGVNTEAFF
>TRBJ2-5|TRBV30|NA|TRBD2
TGTGCCTCCCTAGCGGGAGGGCCGTCAGAGACCCAGTACTTC
CASLAGGPSETQYF
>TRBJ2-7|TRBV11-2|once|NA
TGTGCCAGCAGCTTAGTGGGCAATGACGAGCAGTACTTC
CASSLVGNDEQYF
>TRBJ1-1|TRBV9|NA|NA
TGTGCCAGCGACAGCCCGGGGGCTGAAGCTTTCTTT
CASDSPGAEAFF
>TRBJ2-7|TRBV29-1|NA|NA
TGCAGCGTTGTGACCGGACAGCTCTACGAGCAGTACTTC
CSVVTGQLYEQYF
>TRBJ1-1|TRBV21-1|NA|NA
TGTGCCAGCAGCAAAGGCCCCCGGGACAGCGGGCCCTTTAACACTGAAGCTTTCTTT
CASSKGPRDSGPFNTEAFF
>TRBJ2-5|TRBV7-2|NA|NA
TGTGCCAGCAGCTTAAGGGGTCCTCAAGAGACCCAGTACTTC
CASSLRGPQETQYF
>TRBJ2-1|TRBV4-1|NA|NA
TGCGCCAGCAGCCAAGTTACTGGTGAGCAGTTCTTC
CASSQVTGEQFF
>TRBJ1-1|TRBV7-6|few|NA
TGTGCCAGCAGCCCGACAGTGAACACTGAAGCTTTCTTT
CASSPTVNTEAFF
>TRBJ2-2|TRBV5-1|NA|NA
TGCGCCAGCAGCGCAGACCGTCCACGAGGGCCCGGGGAGCTGTTTTTT
CASSADRPRGPGELFF
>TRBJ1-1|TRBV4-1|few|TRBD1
TGCGCCAGCAGCCAAGGGGGGACAGCAACTGAAGCTTTCTTT
CASSQGGTATEAFF
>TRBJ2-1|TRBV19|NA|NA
TGTGCCAGTAGTATGGACTTTAGCTCCTACAATGAGCAGTTCTTC
CASSMDFSSYNEQFF
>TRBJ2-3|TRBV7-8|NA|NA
TGTGCCAGCAGAACGACAGGCACAGATACGCAGTATTTT
CASRTTGTDTQYF
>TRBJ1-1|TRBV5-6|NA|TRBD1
TGTGCCAGCAGCACGGGACAGGCGAACACTGAAGCTTTCTTT
CASSTGQANTEAFF
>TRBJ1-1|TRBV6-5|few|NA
TGTGCCAGCACCCCCGGGATCGGGACTGAAGCTTTCTTT
CASTPGIGTEAFF
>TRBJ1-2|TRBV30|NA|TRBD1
TGTGCCTATAAGACAGGGTGGTCGAATGGCTACACCTTC
CAYKTGWSNGYTF
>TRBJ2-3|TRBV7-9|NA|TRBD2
TGTGCCAGCAGCTCATCTCTAGCGGGGGGCGACACAGATACGCAGTATTTT
CASSSSLAGGDTDTQYF